This T cell receptor (beta chain) appears in the sequencing data of a study of shared clonotypes between healthy human individuals. About this clone: The target antigen is unknown.

Deletions cut 4 bases from V and 11 bases from J, with 11 bases between. The CDR3 sequence is 11 residues long. The germline gives CDR1 SGHTA, CDR2 FQGNSA. Clones were read by immunoSEQ multiplex PCR, and TCRdb kept only the in-frame ones, dropping some. This sample has under 1,900,000 clones; less than 99% occur once, and the top ten carry 0.36%. Study results and caveats: Across a handful of donors, naive CD4 shared roughly 5.2%, naive CD8 3.5% to 4%, memory CD4 2% to 2.5%, memory CD8 roughly 0.37%.

The chain couples TRBV7-2 to TRBJ1-1; D might be TRBD1 (5 bases). This TCR came from a man aged 30-40 years in good health. Sequenced input: naive CD4+ T cells sorted from blood. Described subset: CD45RA+ positively selected. Written as DNA, the CDR3 is TGTGCCAGCAGCTCCCAGGGTAGCGCTTTCTTT. Protein sequence: CASSSQGSAFF.